The 12 T cell receptor beta chains listed next were all sequenced from one sample in a study of blood T cell repertoires in COVID-19 (TCRdb year 2020). The library was prepared using the immunoSEQ multiplex PCR assay. TCRdb's version of the immuneACCESS table is confined to in-frame rearrangements and falls short of the full clone set. An unresolved V gene accounts for under half of the shortfall where checked; the remainder is of unknown origin. The sample table contains hundreds of thousands of clones; only one count was recorded for 75% to 90% of them. Of the sample, about an eighth falls within the top ten clones. The sample was peripheral blood. The origin of the receptors is a woman in her 70s with COVID-19, enrolled during active disease.

The chain is built from TRBV6-1 and TRBJ1-2, with 9 bases that match TRBD1. V was clipped by 3 bases and J by 5 bases; unmatched bases: 4. CDR1 and CDR2 from the germline V gene are MNHNS and SASEGT. The CDR3 length is 14 residues. The CDR3 sequence: CASSDRTGEYGYTF. The CDR3 nucleotides are TGTGCCAGCAGTGACCGGACAGGGGAGTATGGCTACACCTTC.

The V call is TRBV3-1 (or the pseudogene TRBV3-2), the J call TRBJ2-6, with D possibly being TRBD2 (6 bases). V lost 4 bases and J lost 0, with 19 bases in between. This CDR3 has 19 amino acids. Germline CDR1 is LGHDT and CDR2 is YNNKEL (reference sequence). CDR3 nucleotides: TGTGCCAGCAGCCGCCCAAAAGGAGGGAGGTCCTCTGGGGCCAACGTCCTGACTTTC. Translated, it gives CASSRPKGGRSSGANVLTF.

The chain carries TRBV20-1 and TRBJ1-1; a weak D match, TRBD1 (5 bases). The V gene's germline CDR1 is DFQATT and CDR2 SNEGSKA (reference sequence). This CDR3 region has 13 residues. With 3 bases removed from V and 11 bases from J, the gap between germline ends came to 19 bases. The CDR3 sequence: CSASSRLGGYAFF. The DNA of the CDR3 is TGCAGTGCTAGTTCTCGCCTGGGGGGGTATGCTTTCTTT.

The rearrangement joins TRBV6-6 to TRBJ2-7; D is unresolved. Germline assignment: CDR1 MNHNY and CDR2 SVGAGI (reference sequence). Trimming cost V 6 bases and J 2 bases, with 8 bases left between them. This CDR3 contains 12 residues. DNA of the CDR3: TGTGCCAGCAGCCAAGAGGCCTACGAGCAGTACTTC. Translated, it gives CASSQEAYEQYF.

This rearrangement joins TRBV5-1 to TRBJ2-2, with a weak D call TRBD2 (6 bases). This CDR3 comprises 14 residues. V was pared by 1 base and J by 4 bases, with 8 bases between. Germline V gene lookup returns CDR1 SGHRS and CDR2 YFSETQ. This chain's CDR3 is CASSLTSTTGELFF. Written as DNA, the CDR3 is TGCGCCAGCAGCTTGACTAGCACCACCGGGGAGCTGTTTTTT.

This sequence joins TRBV10-2 and TRBJ2-7, with D maybe TRBD1 (6 bases). This CDR3 comprises 14 residues. Trimming took 0 bases from V and 7 from J, leaving 13 bases between them. In germline, CDR1 is WSHSY, CDR2 SAAADI. CDR3 amino acids: CASSESGRGLEQYF. The CDR3 DNA reads as TGCGCCAGCAGTGAGTCGGGCAGGGGTCTGGAGCAGTACTTC.

V usage is TRBV6-5 and J usage is TRBJ2-2; 7 nucleotides line up with TRBD2. This CDR3 spans 15 amino acids. The V and J ends lost 0 bases and 4 bases, in that order; junction bases with no gene match: 2. Germline V CDR1 and CDR2: MNHEY, SVGAGI. The CDR3 here is CASSYSGGSTGELFF. The CDR3 DNA reads as TGTGCCAGCAGTTACTCGGGGGGGAGCACCGGGGAGCTGTTTTTT.

The chain joins TRBV11-2 to TRBJ2-1; 10 nucleotides agree with TRBD2. The CDR3 runs to 16 residues. Germline V gives CDR1 SGHAT, CDR2 FQNNGV. Trimming at V came to 4 bases and at J to 6 bases, leaving 9 bases not matched to a gene. The CDR3 nucleotides are TGTGCCAGCAGCTGGCCCAGCGGGGGGGCCTTCAATGAGCAGTTCTTC. It codes for CASSWPSGGAFNEQFF.

The chain employs TRBV7-3 and TRBJ2-3; the match to TRBD2 covers 14 bases. Trimming at V came to 4 bases and at J to 6 bases, leaving 3 bases not matched to a gene. Germline CDR1 SGHTA, CDR2 FQGTGA. CDR3 length: 15 residues. CDR3 sequence: CASSSGTSGGDTQYF. CDR3 bases: TGTGCCAGCAGCTCCGGGACTAGCGGGGGTGATACGCAGTATTTT.

The genes are TRBV19 and TRBJ2-7; 12 nucleotides agree with TRBD1. J lost 7 bases, V lost 7 bases, and 8 bases had no gene match. The germline gives CDR1 LNHDA, CDR2 SQIVND (reference sequence). This CDR3 spans 14 amino acids. CDR3: CASKPGQGAREQYF. The CDR3, as DNA: TGTGCCAGTAAACCGGGACAGGGGGCGCGAGAGCAGTACTTC.

This clone was counted once. This chain uses TRBV9 with TRBJ2-3, with a possible D match to TRBD2 (7 bases). V lost 4 bases and J 1 base, leaving 16 bases between the germline ends. This CDR3 is 16 amino acids long. The V gene's germline CDR1 is SGDLS and CDR2 YYNGEE. The CDR3 bases are TGTGCCAGCAGCTCCCCTGCGGGGGCGGGCACAGATACGCAGTATTTT. Its protein is CASSSPAGAGTDTQYF. The complete variable domain, with remaining parts taken from reference TRBV9 and TRBJ2-3, reads DSGVTQTPKHLITATGQRVTLRCSPRSGDLSVYWYQQSLDQGLQFLIQYYNGEERAKGNILERFSAQQFPDLHSELNLSSLELGDSALYFCASSSPAGAGTDTQYFGPGTRLTVL.

This clone came up once. V usage is TRBV2 and J usage is TRBJ1-6; D might be TRBD1 (5 bases). The CDR3 spans 16 residues. Germline CDR1 is SNHLY and CDR2 is FYNNEI. Trimming removed 6 bases from V and 5 bases from J, with 17 bases in between. The CDR3 DNA reads TGTGCCAGCAGCATGGGGCACCTTACAAATAATTCACCCCTCCACTTT. This sequence encodes CASSMGHLTNNSPLHF. The variable domain in full, completed from reference TRBV2 and TRBJ1-6, reads EPEVTQTPSHQVTQMGQEVILRCVPISNHLYFYWYRQILGQKVEFLVSFYNNEISEKSEIFDDQFSVERPDGSNFTLKIRSTKLEDSAMYFCASSMGHLTNNSPLHFGNGTRLTVT.